This TCR beta chain stems from a study of regulatory T cells in long-lasting Graves disease. Study context: Antithyroid drugs had been taken under 3 months by newly diagnosed Graves' patients.

Ten or more counts support this clonotype. The time point: newly diagnosed GD, antithyroid drugs for less than 3 months. The authors made the TCR library using RNA they extracted from PBMCs. The CDR3 contains 17 residues. Germline V lookup: CDR1 SGHAT, CDR2 FQNNGV. J was trimmed by 0 bases and V by 1 base; bases with no gene match: 6. Library construction for TCR beta used iRepertoire HTBI primers and Arm-PCR of CDR3 regions. Using its own MiXCR run on the multiplex PCR reads, TCRdb lists one record per CDR3 protein. The table has about 460,000 distinct CDR3 sequences, approximately 14% seen once; the top ten hold approximately 17%. In addition, the sample was reused for a study of T cells in Graves' hyperthyroidism and ophthalmopathy.

The rearrangement links TRBV11-2 to TRBJ2-1; 7 positions match TRBD2. The TCR was taken from a woman aged 50 to 65 with Graves disease. The sample consisted of peripheral blood mononuclear cells (PBMCs), taken at new diagnosis, from a patient treated with antithyroid drugs. Written as DNA, the CDR3 is TGTGCCAGCAGCTTAGGTGTTCGCGGGAGCTCCTACAATGAGCAGTTCTTC. Translated: CASSLGVRGSSYNEQFF.